A selection of T cell receptor beta chains follows, all from one sample in a study of T-cell reconstitution after alpha-beta-depleted transplantation in children. In TCRdb, the PCR reads were re-called with MiXCR into one record per CDR3 protein. The data contain approximately 100,000 distinct CDR3 sequences, 12% of them singletons. The source was PBMCs from the stem cell graft donor, collected from the stem cell graft. The receptors derive from a human donor who donated a stem cell graft to a child with inherited bone marrow failure. CDR3s include the opening cysteine and the closing phenylalanine or tryptophan. Each record gives: V gene, clone size, D gene, J gene, CDR3 protein, CDR3 DNA. D genes are given only for firm matches. Where a row states a size, it is once, few, many or the class of an expanded clone; other rows omit it.

TRBV3-1	few	-	TRBJ1-1	CASSQDSREMNTEAFF	TGTGCCAGCAGCCAAGATAGCCGAGAGATGAACACTGAAGCTTTCTTT
TRBV5-1	many	-	TRBJ2-1	CASSSTSAGEQFF	TGCGCCAGCAGCTCCACCTCGGCGGGAGAGCAGTTCTTC
TRBV11-2	many	TRBD1	TRBJ2-4	CASSPGGTGVLAKNIQYF	TGTGCCAGCAGCCCAGGTGGGACAGGAGTCCTAGCCAAAAACATTCAGTACTTC
TRBV12-3/TRBV12-4	many	-	TRBJ1-5	CASRPTGKGNQPQHF	TGTGCCAGCAGGCCCACAGGGAAGGGGAATCAGCCCCAGCATTTT
TRBV5-1	few	TRBD2	TRBJ2-1	CASSPGWLAGEVDEQFF	TGCGCCAGCAGCCCCGGTTGGCTAGCGGGAGAGGTCGATGAGCAGTTCTTC
TRBV5-1	once	-	TRBJ2-5	CASRGQETQYF	TGCGCCAGCAGAGGTCAAGAGACCCAGTACTTC
TRBV7-2	-	TRBD2	TRBJ2-5	CASSLAGSGGRETQYF	TGTGCCAGCAGCTTAGCGGGGAGCGGGGGGAGAGAGACCCAGTACTTC
TRBV27	many	-	TRBJ2-7	CASSFRQSYEQYF	TGTGCCAGCAGTTTCCGACAATCCTACGAGCAGTACTTC
TRBV25-1	few	-	TRBJ2-3	CASSAPYRGDTQYF	TGTGCCAGCAGTGCCCCGTATCGAGGAGATACGCAGTATTTT
TRBV6-5	few	-	TRBJ2-7	CASSYTRGVGAGPHEQYF	TGTGCCAGCAGTTACACTCGGGGCGTTGGGGCTGGTCCCCACGAGCAGTACTTC
TRBV7-2	many	-	TRBJ2-2	CASSLVGGSGELFF	TGTGCCAGCAGCTTAGTAGGCGGTTCCGGGGAGCTGTTTTTT
TRBV6-5	many	-	TRBJ2-6	CASSNYPDRTGANVLTF	TGTGCCAGCAGTAACTATCCCGACAGGACTGGGGCCAACGTCCTGACTTTC
TRBV15	few	-	TRBJ2-3	CATTPLGPLTDTQYF	TGTGCCACCACGCCCCTGGGACCCTTAACAGATACGCAGTATTTT
TRBV2	many	-	TRBJ2-7	CAISDTRETYEQYF	TGTGCCATCAGTGATACCAGGGAGACCTACGAGCAGTACTTC
TRBV7-2	many	-	TRBJ2-7	CASSQLSGYEQYF	TGTGCCAGCAGCCAACTTAGCGGCTACGAGCAGTACTTC
TRBV28	many	-	TRBJ2-7	CASSLNYEQYF	TGTGCCAGCAGTTTAAACTACGAGCAGTACTTC
TRBV4-2	many	TRBD1	TRBJ2-5	CASSRQGTGVETQYF	TGTGCCAGCAGCCGCCAGGGGACAGGGGTAGAGACCCAGTACTTC
TRBV28	many	-	TRBJ1-2	CASSLWGEAGYTF	TGTGCCAGCAGTTTATGGGGGGAGGCTGGCTACACCTTC
TRBV28	many	TRBD1	TRBJ1-4	CASSLFGGGNEKLFF	TGTGCCAGCAGTTTATTCGGAGGGGGCAATGAAAAACTGTTTTTT
TRBV5-4	few	TRBD2	TRBJ2-3	CASSVQSGRRTDTQYF	TGTGCCAGCAGCGTCCAAAGCGGGAGACGCACAGATACGCAGTATTTT
TRBV5-6	many	-	TRBJ2-3	CASSFRTSTDTQYF	TGTGCCAGCAGCTTTAGGACTAGCACAGATACGCAGTATTTT
TRBV4-3	many	-	TRBJ2-1	CASSQDLRDFSYNEQFF	TGCGCCAGCAGCCAAGATCTAAGGGATTTCTCCTACAATGAGCAGTTCTTC
TRBV28	many	-	TRBJ2-1	CASSLIADEQFF	TGTGCCAGCAGTTTGATCGCGGATGAGCAGTTCTTC
TRBV24-1	many	TRBD1	TRBJ2-2	CATSDTGQGDTGELFF	TGTGCCACCAGTGACACGGGACAGGGGGACACCGGGGAGCTGTTTTTT
TRBV5-1	many	-	TRBJ2-7	CASSLVLGRNYEQYF	TGCGCCAGCAGCTTGGTGCTGGGCCGGAACTACGAGCAGTACTTC
TRBV20-1	many	TRBD1	TRBJ1-5	CSATGTGALRGQPQHF	TGCAGTGCGACCGGGACAGGGGCCCTTAGGGGTCAGCCCCAGCATTTT
TRBV11-3	once	-	TRBJ2-1	CASSGGGDSYNEQFF	TGTGCCAGCAGCGGAGGGGGGGACTCCTACAATGAGCAGTTCTTC
TRBV29-1	many	TRBD1	TRBJ2-7	CSVGDRGSEQYF	TGCAGCGTTGGGGACAGGGGGAGCGAGCAGTACTTC
TRBV19	many	TRBD1	TRBJ2-1	CASSRGTGDSAEQFF	TGTGCCAGTAGTAGGGGGACAGGGGACTCAGCTGAGCAGTTCTTC
TRBV5-4	many	TRBD1	TRBJ1-4	CASSLDRQGARQLFF	TGTGCCAGCAGCTTGGATCGGCAGGGGGCGAGGCAACTGTTTTTT
TRBV28	-	-	TRBJ2-7	CAHKHPGSSEQYF	TGTGCCCATAAGCATCCCGGCAGTTCCGAGCAGTACTTC
TRBV5-1	many	TRBD2	TRBJ2-1	CASNSGLASSRAQFF	TGCGCCAGCAACTCGGGACTAGCCTCATCCCGGGCGCAGTTCTTC
TRBV20-1	many	-	TRBJ2-5	CSARDPANQETQYF	TGCAGTGCTAGAGACCCTGCGAACCAAGAGACCCAGTACTTC
TRBV6-2/TRBV6-3	-	-	TRBJ2-2	CASSYSQTGELFF	TGTGCCAGCAGTTACTCGCAGACCGGGGAGCTGTTTTTT
TRBV11-3	many	TRBD2	TRBJ2-1	CASSPHLAGGLNEQFF	TGTGCCAGCAGCCCCCATTTAGCGGGAGGGCTCAATGAGCAGTTCTTC
TRBV7-3	-	-	TRBJ2-1	CASSPTGGYNEQFF	TGTGCCAGCAGCCCGACTGGTGGGTACAATGAGCAGTTCTTC
TRBV20-1	many	-	TRBJ1-6	CSAREVNTYNSPLHF	TGCAGTGCTAGAGAGGTTAACACCTATAATTCACCCCTCCACTTT
TRBV6-1	few	TRBD2	TRBJ2-7	CASRPSGTKDYEQYF	TGTGCCAGCAGGCCTAGTGGGACTAAGGATTACGAGCAGTACTTC
TRBV19	many	-	TRBJ2-1	CATKDPTREQFF	TGTGCCACCAAGGATCCGACCCGGGAGCAGTTCTTC
TRBV3-1	many	TRBD1	TRBJ2-1	CASSPVTRGRGDEQFF	TGTGCCAGCAGCCCCGTGACCAGGGGGCGAGGAGATGAGCAGTTCTTC